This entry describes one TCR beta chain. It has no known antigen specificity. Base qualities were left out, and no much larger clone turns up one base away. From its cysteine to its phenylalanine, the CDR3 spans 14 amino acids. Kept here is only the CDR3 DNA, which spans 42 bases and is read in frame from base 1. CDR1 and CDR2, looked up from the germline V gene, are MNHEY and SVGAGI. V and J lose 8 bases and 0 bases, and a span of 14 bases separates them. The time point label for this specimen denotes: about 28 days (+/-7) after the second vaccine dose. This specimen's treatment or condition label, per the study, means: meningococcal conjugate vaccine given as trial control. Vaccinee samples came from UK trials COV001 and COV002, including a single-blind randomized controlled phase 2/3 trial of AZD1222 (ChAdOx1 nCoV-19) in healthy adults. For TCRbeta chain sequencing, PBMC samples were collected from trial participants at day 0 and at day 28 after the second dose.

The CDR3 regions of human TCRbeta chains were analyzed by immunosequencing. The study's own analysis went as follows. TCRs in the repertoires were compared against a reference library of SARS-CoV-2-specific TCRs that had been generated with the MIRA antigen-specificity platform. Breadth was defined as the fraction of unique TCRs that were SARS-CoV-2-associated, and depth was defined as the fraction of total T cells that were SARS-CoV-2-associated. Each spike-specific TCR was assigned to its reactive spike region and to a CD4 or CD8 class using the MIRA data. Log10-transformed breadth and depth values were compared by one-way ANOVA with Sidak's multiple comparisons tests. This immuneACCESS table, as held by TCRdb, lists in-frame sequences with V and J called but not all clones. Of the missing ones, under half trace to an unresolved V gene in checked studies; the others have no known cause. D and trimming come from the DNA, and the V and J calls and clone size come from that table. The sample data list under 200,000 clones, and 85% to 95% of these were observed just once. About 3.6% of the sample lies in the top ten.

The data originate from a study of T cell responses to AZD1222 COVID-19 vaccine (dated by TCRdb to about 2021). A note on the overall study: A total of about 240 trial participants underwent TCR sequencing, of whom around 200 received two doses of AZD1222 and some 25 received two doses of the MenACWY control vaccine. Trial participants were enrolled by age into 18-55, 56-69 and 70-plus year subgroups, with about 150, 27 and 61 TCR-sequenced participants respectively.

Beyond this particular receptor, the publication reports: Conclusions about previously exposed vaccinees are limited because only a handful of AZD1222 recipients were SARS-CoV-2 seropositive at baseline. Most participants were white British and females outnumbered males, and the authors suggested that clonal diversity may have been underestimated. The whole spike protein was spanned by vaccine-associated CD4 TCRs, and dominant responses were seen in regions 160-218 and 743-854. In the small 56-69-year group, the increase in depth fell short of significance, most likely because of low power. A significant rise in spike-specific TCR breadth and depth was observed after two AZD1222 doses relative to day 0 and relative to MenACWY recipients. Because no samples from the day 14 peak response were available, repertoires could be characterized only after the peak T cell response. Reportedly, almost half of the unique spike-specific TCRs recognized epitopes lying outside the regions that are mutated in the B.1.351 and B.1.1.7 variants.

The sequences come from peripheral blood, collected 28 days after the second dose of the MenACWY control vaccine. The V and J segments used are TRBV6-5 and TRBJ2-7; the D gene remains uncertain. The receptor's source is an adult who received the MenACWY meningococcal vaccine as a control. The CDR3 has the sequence CASRPVSISYEQYF. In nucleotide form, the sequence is TGTGCCAGCCGACCAGTCTCCATCTCCTACGAGCAGTACTTC.